The sequence of this TCR beta chain was determined in a study of Ad26.COV2.S vaccination and SARS-CoV-2 variants. The CDR3 runs 15 residues. J was trimmed by 2 bases and V by 4 bases; bases with no gene match: 4. Germline-derived CDR1 and CDR2 are SGHAT and FQNNGV. Assay used: immunoSEQ multiplex PCR; TCRdb lists only in-frame clones, some missing. The table has over 250,000 clones, over 75% seen once. Specified treatment: around 19 received Ad26.COV2.S at low or high dose, single or two shots; roughly 5 received placebo; per-sample allocation not given. At day 63 after the first vaccine or placebo injection, samples were drawn.

Source: peripheral blood, taken in a trial of Ad26.COV2.S vaccine versus placebo. The clonotype was recovered from a person aged 18-60 years who received the Ad26.COV2.S COVID-19 vaccine or a placebo. V usage is TRBV11-2 and J usage is TRBJ2-7; the match to TRBD2 covers 11 bases. The CDR3 DNA follows: TGTGCCAGCAGCTGGAGACTAGCGGGAACCTACGAGCAGTACTTC. Translation gives CASSWRLAGTYEQYF.